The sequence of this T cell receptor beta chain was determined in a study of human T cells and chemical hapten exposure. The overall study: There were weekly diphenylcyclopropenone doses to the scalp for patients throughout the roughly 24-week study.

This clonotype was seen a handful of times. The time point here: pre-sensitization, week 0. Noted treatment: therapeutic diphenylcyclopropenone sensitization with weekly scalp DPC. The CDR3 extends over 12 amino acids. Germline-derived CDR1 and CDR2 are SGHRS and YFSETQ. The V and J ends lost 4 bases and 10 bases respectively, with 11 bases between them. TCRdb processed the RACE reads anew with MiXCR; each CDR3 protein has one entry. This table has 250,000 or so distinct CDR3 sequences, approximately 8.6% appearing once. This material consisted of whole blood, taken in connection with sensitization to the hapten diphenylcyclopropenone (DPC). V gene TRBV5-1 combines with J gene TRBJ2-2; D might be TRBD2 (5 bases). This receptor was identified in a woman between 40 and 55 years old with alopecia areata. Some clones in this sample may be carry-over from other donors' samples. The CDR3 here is CASSRGVAELFF. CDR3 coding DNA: TGCGCCAGCAGCCGGGGAGTCGCGGAGCTGTTTTTT.